This TCR beta chain was sequenced for a study of blood T cell repertoires in COVID-19. Assay used: immunoSEQ multiplex PCR; TCRdb lists only in-frame clones, some missing. The repertoire holds roughly 220,000 clones, with 90% as singletons. Participant ages covered about 18 to 100 years across 20 to 25 US areas. Germline V CDR1 and CDR2: SGHRS, YFSETQ. Losses at the gene ends were 3 bases for V and 0 bases for J; bases not matched to a gene: 4. The length of the CDR3 is 15 residues. The TCR was taken from a man younger than 45 who had been exposed to COVID-19. This chain connects TRBV5-1 to TRBJ1-1; 8 bases agree with TRBD1. Sequencing was done on a sample of PBMCs or T cells enriched from blood (not recorded which). CDR3: CASSSGQEMNTEAFF. CDR3 DNA: TGCGCCAGCAGCTCGGGACAGGAGATGAACACTGAAGCTTTCTTT.